These T cell receptor beta chains were read from a single sample in a study of blood T cell repertoires in COVID-19. Profiling relied on immunoSEQ multiplex PCR, and the TCRdb table lists in-frame clones only, not all of them. The sample includes under 130,000 clones, around 81% of them seen just once. What was sequenced was peripheral blood. These receptors originate from a woman between 65 and 79 years old with acute or convalescent COVID-19. Both conserved end residues are part of each CDR3. D genes are given only for firm matches. Size tells how often a clone was seen (once, few, many) or the class of an expanded clone, and some rows leave it out.

V gene,D gene,clone size,J gene,CDR3 DNA,CDR3 protein
TRBV4-3,.,.,TRBJ1-2,TGCGCCAGCAGCCAAGACAGGGGTGGTGGCTACACCTTC,CASSQDRGGGYTF
TRBV30,TRBD2,.,TRBJ2-1,TGTGCCTGGAGTGTCAGGGTAGCGGGACACAATGAGCAGTTCTTC,CAWSVRVAGHNEQFF
TRBV5-6,.,.,TRBJ2-3,TGTGCCAGCAGCTTGGTGGCAGGGGGCACAGATACGCAGTATTTT,CASSLVAGGTDTQYF
TRBV6-2/TRBV6-3,.,.,TRBJ2-2,TGTGCCAGCAGCAGGGGTTCCGGGGAGCTGTTTTTT,CASSRGSGELFF
TRBV11-2,TRBD1,.,TRBJ2-1,TGTGCCAGCAGCTTAGCCGGGACAGCCTACAATGAGCAGTTCTTC,CASSLAGTAYNEQFF
TRBV5-5,.,.,TRBJ2-7,TGTGCCAGCAGCTTGGACACCTACGAGCAGTACTTC,CASSLDTYEQYF
TRBV20-1,.,.,TRBJ2-7,TGCAGTGCTAGTCAGGGAACCTACGAGCAGTACTTC,CSASQGTYEQYF
TRBV28,.,.,TRBJ2-3,TGTGCCAGCACTCGACAGGCTAGCACAGATACGCAGTATTTT,CASTRQASTDTQYF
TRBV30,.,.,TRBJ1-3,TGTGCCTGGAGTGGAGGGTCCGGAAACACCATATATTTT,CAWSGGSGNTIYF
TRBV5-4,TRBD2,once,TRBJ2-1,TGTGCCAGCAGCGCCGGGGGGACTAGCGGGAGGGCGACCTACAATGAGCAGTTCTTC,CASSAGGTSGRATYNEQFF
TRBV19,TRBD2,.,TRBJ2-2,TGTGCCACTCAAACGGGGACTAGTTCGTTTCCCGGGGAGCTGTTTTTT,CATQTGTSSFPGELFF
TRBV18,.,.,TRBJ1-5,TGTGCCAGCTCAGCAGAGGGTGCCAAGCCCCAGCATTTT,CASSAEGAKPQHF
TRBV5-1,.,.,TRBJ2-3,TGCGCCAGCAGCTTGGGTGGGGGCGCTTCGGATACGCAGTATTTT,CASSLGGGASDTQYF
TRBV29-1,.,.,TRBJ2-1,TGCAGCGTCAGCTACAATGAGCAGTTCTTC,CSVSYNEQFF
TRBV2,TRBD1,.,TRBJ2-7,TGTGCCAGCAGTGAAAGACCCCGGGACAGGGGGACCTACGAGCAGTACTTC,CASSERPRDRGTYEQYF
TRBV5-1,TRBD1,.,TRBJ1-1,TGCGCCAGCAGCTCGACCGGACAGGGACGTAACACTGAAGCTTTCTTT,CASSSTGQGRNTEAFF
TRBV6-5,.,.,TRBJ2-7,TGTGCCAGCACGGGGAGCGAGCAGTACTTC,CASTGSEQYF
TRBV10-3,.,once,TRBJ1-5,TGTGCCATCAGTGTGGGGGGGGGAAATCAGCCCCAGCATTTT,CAISVGGGNQPQHF
TRBV7-9,TRBD1,.,TRBJ2-2,TGTGCCAGCAGCTCACAGGGGGCGAACACCGGGGAGCTGTTTTTT,CASSSQGANTGELFF
TRBV28,TRBD1,once,TRBJ1-4,TGTGCCAGCAGCTCAACAGGGGCAACTAATGAAAAACTGTTTTTT,CASSSTGATNEKLFF
TRBV12-3/TRBV12-4,.,.,TRBJ2-2,TGTGCCAGCAGTTTTTCAGAAACCGGGGAGCTGTTTTTT,CASSFSETGELFF
TRBV7-8,.,once,TRBJ1-1,TGTGCCAGCAGCTTAGGTGGCATAATGAACACTGAAGCTTTCTTT,CASSLGGIMNTEAFF
TRBV12-5,.,.,TRBJ1-1,TGTGCTAGTGGGTGGGCGGTCGGGACTAACACTGAAGCTTTCTTT,CASGWAVGTNTEAFF
TRBV9,.,.,TRBJ2-3,TGTGCCAGCAGCGTTCGCGGGGGCCCTAGCACAGATACGCAGTATTTT,CASSVRGGPSTDTQYF
TRBV3-1/TRBV3-2,.,.,TRBJ1-5,TGTGCCAGCAGCCAGGGGGGAGCAGACAATCAGCCCCAGCATTTT,CASSQGGADNQPQHF